This is a list of T cell receptor beta chains from one sample in a study of blood T cell repertoires in COVID-19. Method: immunoSEQ multiplex PCR; TCRdb's copy keeps in-frame clones and lacks some. The data contain under 250,000 clones, around 81% of them singletons. The sequenced material came from peripheral blood. The receptors originated from a man aged 30-40 years who had recovered from COVID-19. The CDR3 runs from the conserved cysteine through the conserved F or W. D genes are given only for firm matches. Not all rows give a size; the values are once, few, many and, for expanded clones, a class.

D gene: .; V gene: TRBV5-1; clone size: .; J gene: TRBJ2-5; CDR3 protein: CASSFGSKETQYF; CDR3 DNA: TGCGCCAGCAGCTTCGGGAGCAAGGAGACCCAGTACTTC
D gene: .; V gene: TRBV15; clone size: many; J gene: TRBJ1-5; CDR3 protein: CATSRDREPYQPQHF; CDR3 DNA: TGTGCCACCAGCAGAGACCGGGAGCCCTATCAGCCCCAGCATTTT
D gene: .; V gene: TRBV5-1; clone size: .; J gene: TRBJ1-2; CDR3 protein: CASSHDRVDYGYTF; CDR3 DNA: TGCGCCAGCAGCCACGACCGGGTTGACTATGGCTACACCTTC
D gene: TRBD2; V gene: TRBV10-3; clone size: .; J gene: TRBJ2-1; CDR3 protein: CAISESSASGGKSSYNEQFF; CDR3 DNA: TGTGCCATCAGTGAGTCTTCGGCTAGCGGGGGGAAAAGCTCCTACAATGAGCAGTTCTTC
D gene: .; V gene: TRBV6-5; clone size: .; J gene: TRBJ2-3; CDR3 protein: CASIWGTPPDTQYF; CDR3 DNA: TGTGCCAGCATCTGGGGGACTCCACCAGATACGCAGTATTTT
D gene: .; V gene: TRBV29-1; clone size: .; J gene: TRBJ2-1; CDR3 protein: CSVEGRYNEQFF; CDR3 DNA: TGCAGCGTTGAGGGCAGATACAATGAGCAGTTCTTC
D gene: TRBD2; V gene: TRBV14; clone size: .; J gene: TRBJ2-5; CDR3 protein: CASSQGQAGGSMKTQYF; CDR3 DNA: TGTGCCAGCAGCCAAGGCCAAGCGGGGGGGTCCATGAAGACCCAGTACTTC
D gene: TRBD1; V gene: TRBV6-5; clone size: once; J gene: TRBJ1-1; CDR3 protein: CASNRDRVTEAFF; CDR3 DNA: TGTGCCAGCAATCGGGACAGGGTAACTGAAGCTTTCTTT
D gene: .; V gene: TRBV10-1; clone size: .; J gene: TRBJ2-3; CDR3 protein: CASSESSGRRGQYF; CDR3 DNA: TGCGCCAGCAGTGAGTCGTCCGGACGTCGGGGGCAGTATTTT
D gene: TRBD2; V gene: TRBV6-4; clone size: .; J gene: TRBJ2-5; CDR3 protein: CASSDPPDHGRAETQYF; CDR3 DNA: TGTGCCAGCAGTGACCCCCCGGATCATGGGAGGGCGGAGACCCAGTACTTC
D gene: TRBD2; V gene: TRBV19; clone size: .; J gene: TRBJ2-3; CDR3 protein: CASSPERGGTDTQYF; CDR3 DNA: TGTGCCAGTAGTCCTGAGCGGGGGGGCACGGATACGCAGTATTTT
D gene: .; V gene: TRBV18; clone size: .; J gene: TRBJ1-2; CDR3 protein: CASSPGQSNYGYTF; CDR3 DNA: TGTGCCAGCTCACCTGGACAGTCTAACTATGGCTACACCTTC
D gene: TRBD2; V gene: TRBV11-1; clone size: .; J gene: TRBJ2-1; CDR3 protein: CASSQGLVQNEQFF; CDR3 DNA: TGTGCCAGCAGCCAGGGACTAGTACAGAATGAGCAGTTCTTC
D gene: TRBD1; V gene: TRBV12-3/TRBV12-4; clone size: .; J gene: TRBJ2-1; CDR3 protein: CASSHDRGDEQFF; CDR3 DNA: TGTGCCAGCAGTCATGACAGGGGCGATGAGCAGTTCTTC
D gene: .; V gene: TRBV9; clone size: once; J gene: TRBJ2-7; CDR3 protein: CASSRAGDDEQYF; CDR3 DNA: TGTGCCAGCAGCCGAGCAGGGGACGACGAGCAGTACTTC
D gene: .; V gene: TRBV9; clone size: .; J gene: TRBJ2-5; CDR3 protein: CASSVGDTSGTQYF; CDR3 DNA: TGTGCCAGCAGCGTAGGGGACACCTCAGGGACCCAGTACTTC
D gene: .; V gene: TRBV5-1; clone size: .; J gene: TRBJ1-1; CDR3 protein: CASSLDSSGYENTEAFF; CDR3 DNA: TGCGCCAGCAGCTTGGATTCCTCAGGGTATGAGAACACTGAAGCTTTCTTT
D gene: TRBD1; V gene: TRBV18; clone size: .; J gene: TRBJ1-5; CDR3 protein: CASSPKTGTGAQPQHF; CDR3 DNA: TGTGCCAGCTCACCAAAGACCGGGACAGGGGCACAGCCCCAGCATTTT